One sample yielded the 24 T cell receptor beta chains listed below, sequenced in a study of shared clonotypes between healthy human individuals. The repertoire was sequenced with immunoSEQ multiplex PCR; TCRdb's copy has only in-frame clones and lacks some. The sample lists some 980,000 clones, 70% to 85% occurring once. The sequencing input was memory CD4+ T cells sorted from blood. Described subset: CD45RA-negative fraction. All receptors derive from a man between 18 and 29 years old in good health.

The V call is TRBV9, the J call TRBJ2-3; 8 bases map to TRBD2. The V segment lost 0 bases and the J segment 6 bases; nucleotides outside the gene matches: 6. Per the germline V gene, CDR1 is SGDLS and CDR2 is YYNGEE. This CDR3 comprises 15 residues. As DNA, the CDR3 is TGTGCCAGCAGCGTAGCAGGCGGGAGGACGGATACGCAGTATTTT. Amino acid sequence: CASSVAGGRTDTQYF. Full variable domain (missing parts from reference TRBV9 and TRBJ2-3): DSGVTQTPKHLITATGQRVTLRCSPRSGDLSVYWYQQSLDQGLQFLIQYYNGEERAKGNILERFSAQQFPDLHSELNLSSLELGDSALYFCASSVAGGRTDTQYFGPGTRLTVL.

The rearrangement joins TRBV10-1 to TRBJ2-5, with D perhaps matching TRBD2 (5 bases). With 11 bases removed from V and 1 base from J, the gap between germline ends came to 14 bases. The CDR3 spans 13 residues. Germline loops: CDR1 WNHNN, CDR2 SYGVQD (reference sequence). CDR3 residues: CAVRAAAQETQYF. The CDR3 DNA follows: TGCGCCGTCCGTGCAGCGGCCCAAGAGACCCAGTACTTC.

The chain couples TRBV15 to TRBJ2-2; TRBD2 aligns across 12 bases. V was pared by 1 base and J by 4 bases, with 7 bases of the junction left unmatched. Germline lookup yields CDR1 LNHNV and CDR2 YYDKDF (reference sequence). The CDR3 is 18 amino acids. CDR3: CATSRGPGLAGTTGELFF. CDR3 in DNA: TGTGCCACCAGCAGAGGGCCTGGACTAGCGGGGACCACCGGGGAGCTGTTTTTT.

The gene calls are TRBV6-6 and TRBJ2-5; D is perhaps TRBD1 (6 bases). Trimming took 0 bases from V and 4 from J, leaving 9 bases between them. Germline CDR1 reads MNHNY; CDR2 reads SVGAGI (reference sequence). There are 14 residues in the CDR3. The CDR3 coding sequence is TGTGCCAGCAGTTACTCGATGGGGGCAGAGACCCAGTACTTC. Its protein product is CASSYSMGAETQYF.

The chain is built from TRBV11-3 and TRBJ2-2, with 7 bases aligning to TRBD2. The V segment lost 1 base and the J segment 0 bases; nucleotides outside the gene matches: 2. Germline V lookup: CDR1 SGHNT, CDR2 YENEEA. CDR3 size: 16 residues. This CDR3 is CASSLVAGANTGELFF. CDR3 nucleotide sequence: TGTGCCAGCAGCTTAGTTGCGGGGGCGAACACCGGGGAGCTGTTTTTT.

This clone was seen only once. V and J are TRBV6-1 and TRBJ2-5, with TRBD1 matching over 7 bases. Per germline, CDR1 MNHNS and CDR2 SASEGT. V was clipped by 7 bases and J by 5 bases; unmatched bases: 13. The CDR3 contains 15 residues. CDR3 bases: TGTGCCAGCACCAGATTTGGGACAGCCGGCGAGACCCAGTACTTC. Translated, it gives CASTRFGTAGETQYF.

This clone appeared many times. The rearrangement joins TRBV19 to TRBJ2-7; D is uncertain. Looked up from germline, CDR1 is LNHDA and CDR2 is SQIVND (reference sequence). The CDR3 covers 11 residues. V was clipped by 6 bases and J by 3 bases, with 6 bases between them. The CDR3: CASSDFYEQYF. The CDR3 nucleotides are TGTGCCAGTAGCGATTTCTACGAGCAGTACTTC.

The V and J genes are TRBV9 and TRBJ1-2; no clear D gene. V gave up 0 bases and J gave up 6 bases, with 18 bases separating them. The CDR3 length is 16 residues. Germline lookup yields CDR1 SGDLS and CDR2 YYNGEE. Here the CDR3 reads CASSVAWAKGSDGYTF. CDR3 DNA: TGTGCCAGCAGCGTAGCCTGGGCCAAAGGGTCCGATGGCTACACCTTC.

The chain uses TRBV29-1 and TRBJ2-3, with no clear D. CDR1 and CDR2 from the germline V gene are SQVTM and ANQGSEA. The CDR3 has 14 amino acids. V lost 8 bases, J lost 0 bases, and 15 bases lay in between. This chain's CDR3 is CSSSKLSSTDTQYF. The CDR3 region has the DNA TGCAGCTCCTCGAAGCTTTCTAGCACAGATACGCAGTATTTT.

V gene TRBV18 combines with J gene TRBJ2-7; TRBD2 is a possible D gene (6 bases). This CDR3 comprises 14 residues. Deletions cut 3 bases from V and 5 bases from J, with 14 bases between. Germline CDR1 KGHSH, CDR2 LQKENI. Written as DNA, the CDR3 is TGTGCCAGCTCACCCACAGTGGGCGGGAACGAGCAGTACTTC. This encodes CASSPTVGGNEQYF.

This chain connects TRBV5-1 to TRBJ2-7; a weak D match, TRBD1 (6 bases). The V gene lost 3 bases and the J gene lost 5 bases, with 18 bases spanning the gap. CDR3 length equals 15 residues. Germline V gene lookup returns CDR1 SGHRS and CDR2 YFSETQ. The CDR3 DNA reads TGCGCCAGCAGCTCGAACAAGGGGACAACGGACGAGCAGTACTTC. As protein: CASSSNKGTTDEQYF. The variable domain in full, with the rest retrieved from reference TRBV5-1 and TRBJ2-7, is KAGVTQTPRYLIKTRGQQVTLSCSPISGHRSVSWYQQTPGQGLQFLFEYFSETQRNKGNFPGRFSGRQFSNSRSEMNVSTLELGDSALYLCASSSNKGTTDEQYFGPGTRLTVT.

The rearrangement uses TRBV5-8 and TRBJ1-6, with D perhaps matching TRBD1 (5 bases). V lost 1 base, J lost 9 bases, and 11 bases lay in between. Germline V gene sequence: CDR1 SGHTS, CDR2 YDEGEE. The CDR3 extends over 14 amino acids. The CDR3 DNA reads TGTGCCAGCAGCTTGCGACGGGGCAGTTCACCCCTCCACTTT. Translation: CASSLRRGSSPLHF.

CDR3 sequence reads: CASSPHGQGGLEAFF. The CDR3 DNA is TGTGCCAGCAGCCCCCACGGACAGGGAGGGCTAGAAGCTTTCTTT. The chain joins TRBV9 to TRBJ1-1, with TRBD1 identical over 8 bases. The length of the CDR3 is 15 residues. CDR1 is SGDLS, CDR2 YYNGEE, per germline. V lost 4 bases, J lost 8 bases, and 13 bases stayed unmatched. The full variable domain, completed using reference TRBV9 and TRBJ1-1, is DSGVTQTPKHLITATGQRVTLRCSPRSGDLSVYWYQQSLDQGLQFLIQYYNGEERAKGNILERFSAQQFPDLHSELNLSSLELGDSALYFCASSPHGQGGLEAFFGQGTRLTVV.

This chain uses TRBV5-1 with TRBJ2-7; TRBD1 aligns across 8 bases. The CDR3 spans 15 residues. V was pared by 1 base and J by 3 bases, with 6 bases of the junction left unmatched. Per the germline V gene, CDR1 is SGHRS and CDR2 is YFSETQ. In DNA form, the CDR3 reads TGCGCCAGCAGCTTGATTGGACAGGGATTCTACGAGCAGTACTTC. Protein: CASSLIGQGFYEQYF.

This clone came up many times. This sequence may be a read error, since a much larger clone differs from it by one base. V gene TRBV5-1 combines with J gene TRBJ2-7, with D perhaps TRBD1 (6 bases). CDR3 length equals 14 residues. CDR1 is SGHRS and CDR2 is YFSETQ in the germline V gene. The V and J ends lost 1 base and 0 bases respectively, with 8 bases between them. The CDR3 here is CASSLTGSSYEQYF. CDR3 DNA sequence: TGCGCCAGCAGCTTGACAGGGAGCTCCTACGAGCAGTACTTC. The entire variable domain, with the rest obtained from reference TRBV5-1 and TRBJ2-7, is as follows: KAGVTQTPRYLIKTRGQQVTLSCSPISGHRSVSWYQQTPGQGLQFLFEYFSETQRNKGNFPGRFSGRQFSNSRSEMNVSTLELGDSALYLCASSLTGSSYEQYFGPGTRLTVT.

The genes are TRBV29-1 and TRBJ1-2, with 10 bases that match TRBD1. Trimming cost V 3 bases and J 6 bases; bases outside gene matches: 4. The CDR3 totals 13 residues. CDR1 SQVTM and CDR2 ANQGSEA come from the germline V gene. The CDR3 sequence: CSVEGTGVHGYTF. CDR3 in DNA: TGCAGCGTTGAGGGGACAGGGGTGCATGGCTACACCTTC.

V is TRBV7-3 and J is TRBJ1-2; D not certain. V lost 10 bases, J lost 2 bases, and 17 bases lay in between. The CDR3 runs to 14 residues. Germline CDR1 is SGHTA and CDR2 is FQGTGA. The CDR3 nucleotides read TGTGCCACCGTGGAGTTGGAAGACAACTATGGCTACACCTTC. It yields the protein CATVELEDNYGYTF.

The rearrangement joins TRBV30 to TRBJ1-2; 9 bases are shared with TRBD1. CDR3 size: 15 residues. With V trimmed by 4 bases and J by 7 bases, 13 bases remained unmatched. Germline V CDR1 and CDR2: GTSNPN, SVGIG (reference sequence). CDR3 loop: CAWNLAGQGVFGYTF. For the CDR3, the DNA is TGTGCCTGGAATTTGGCGGGACAGGGAGTTTTTGGCTACACCTTC. Drawing the rest from reference TRBV30 and TRBJ1-2, the complete variable domain is SQTIHQWPATLVQPVGSPLSLECTVEGTSNPNLYWYRQAAGRGLQLLFYSVGIGQISSEVPQNLSASRPQDRQFILSSKKLLLSDSGFYLCAWNLAGQGVFGYTFGSGTRLTVV.

The chain recombines TRBV5-1 with TRBJ2-4, with 7 bases matching TRBD2. CDR1 and CDR2 (germline): SGHRS, YFSETQ. This CDR3 is built from 14 residues. The ends lost 4 bases at V and 3 bases at J; junction bases unmatched: 4. CDR3 DNA sequence: TGCGCCAGCAGCGGCGGGAGTGGCAAAAACATTCAGTACTTC. As protein: CASSGGSGKNIQYF.

The CDR3 DNA reads TGCGCCAGCAGCCAGCCGGGACAGGGGTTAGGCCGGGACAATCAGCCCCAGCATTTT. This encodes CASSQPGQGLGRDNQPQHF. V gene TRBV4-1 combines with J gene TRBJ1-5; 10 nucleotides line up with TRBD1. This CDR3 has 19 residues. Losses at the gene ends were 3 bases for V and 3 bases for J; bases not matched to a gene: 14. The germline V gene has CDR1 MGHRA and CDR2 YSYEKL.

The chain has TRBV9 and TRBJ1-5; D is uncertain. Germline CDR1 SGDLS, CDR2 YYNGEE. Trimming removed 0 bases at V and 5 bases at J, with 12 bases between. The CDR3 sequence is 15 residues long. The DNA for the CDR3 is TGTGCCAGCAGCGTAGACCTGAGCAACGATCAGCCCCAGCATTTT. It yields the protein CASSVDLSNDQPQHF.

The genes are TRBV6-1 and TRBJ2-7, with 9 bases matching TRBD1. The germline V gene encodes CDR1 MNHNS and CDR2 SASEGT. This CDR3 region has 15 residues. With V trimmed by 2 bases and J by 2 bases, 4 bases remained unmatched. The CDR3 bases are TGTGCCAGCAGTGAACGGGGACAGGGTCCCTACGAGCAGTACTTC. Translating it yields CASSERGQGPYEQYF.

This clone was counted a single time. This sequence joins TRBV7-8 and TRBJ2-7; D not certain. This CDR3 spans 14 amino acids. Germline V gives CDR1 SGHVS, CDR2 FQNEAQ. V was pared by 2 bases and J by 2 bases, with 10 bases between. DNA of the CDR3: TGTGCCAGCAGCTTAAGTGGTGTGGCCTACGAGCAGTACTTC. This sequence encodes CASSLSGVAYEQYF.

The V call is TRBV6-5, the J call TRBJ1-2; D gene unclear. Germline V gene data show CDR1 as MNHEY and CDR2 as SVGAGI. The CDR3 length is 13 residues. V was cut by 0 bases and J by 8 bases, with 10 bases left in between. The CDR3 here is CASSYSGVSGYTF. The CDR3 region has the DNA TGTGCCAGCAGTTACTCAGGAGTGAGCGGCTACACCTTC.